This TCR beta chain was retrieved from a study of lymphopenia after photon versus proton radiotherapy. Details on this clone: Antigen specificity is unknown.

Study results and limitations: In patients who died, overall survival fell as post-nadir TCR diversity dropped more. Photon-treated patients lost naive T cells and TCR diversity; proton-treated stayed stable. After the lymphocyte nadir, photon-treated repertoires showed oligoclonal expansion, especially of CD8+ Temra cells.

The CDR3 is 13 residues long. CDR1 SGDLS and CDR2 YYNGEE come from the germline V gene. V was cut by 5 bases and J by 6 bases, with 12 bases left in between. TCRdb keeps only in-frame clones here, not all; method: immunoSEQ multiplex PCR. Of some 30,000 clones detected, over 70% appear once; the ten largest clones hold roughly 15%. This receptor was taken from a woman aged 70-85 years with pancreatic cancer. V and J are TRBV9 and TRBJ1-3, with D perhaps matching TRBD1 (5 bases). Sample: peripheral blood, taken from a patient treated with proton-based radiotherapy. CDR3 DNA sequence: TGTGCCAGCAGTCCCCAGGGAATAAACACCATATATTTT. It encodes CASSPQGINTIYF.